A single sample is the source of the 27 T cell receptor beta chains below, sequenced in a study of T cells in Graves' hyperthyroidism and ophthalmopathy (dated by TCRdb to between 2018 and 2020). The library was prepared using multiplex PCR. This sample was sequenced with an Illumina HiSeq 2000. Amplification of TCR beta CDR3 regions was carried out from RNA transcripts. The first round of RT-PCR for the TCR CDR3 was performed with the HTBI primer set and the Qiagen OneStep RT-PCR kit. TCRdb took the public reads, trimmed them with fastp at Q25, ran MiXCR for clone calling and kept in-frame beta chains. Here each entry gathers all rows of one CDR3 protein and keeps the most common genes and DNA. The sample table contains hundreds of thousands of distinct CDR3 sequences; only one count was recorded for less than 30% of them. 25% to 30% of the sample is held by the ten biggest clonotypes. Sequencing was carried out using blood. Receptors were obtained from a man aged 35 to 55 with Graves' hyperthyroidism that later progressed to Graves' ophthalmopathy.

In its sample, this clonotype was seen many times. The chain links TRBV19 to TRBJ1-5; no clear D. V lost 4 bases to trimming and J lost 2 bases, with 12 bases between them. The CDR3 extends over 15 amino acids. CDR1 and CDR2 from the germline V gene are LNHDA and SQIVND (reference sequence). CDR3 sequence: CASSNLPGGNQPQHF. DNA for the CDR3: TGTGCCAGTAGTAATTTACCAGGAGGCAATCAGCCCCAGCATTTT. Based on the CDR3 plus reference TRBV19 and TRBJ1-5, the full variable domain is DGGITQSPKYLFRKEGQNVTLSCEQNLNHDAMYWYRQDPGQGLRLIYYSQIVNDFQKGDIAEGYSVSREKKESFPLTVTSAQKNPTAFYLCASSNLPGGNQPQHFGDGTRLSIL.

This clonotype was detected ten times or more. The gene calls are TRBV9 and TRBJ2-1; D gene ambiguous. CDR1 and CDR2 from the germline V gene are SGDLS and YYNGEE. Between the trimmed V and J ends, which lost 4 bases and 0 bases, there was a span of 11 bases. The CDR3 contains 15 residues. CDR3 region: CASSLRMSSYNEQFF. DNA for the CDR3: TGTGCCAGCAGCCTCAGGATGAGCTCCTACAATGAGCAGTTCTTC.

This chain connects TRBV28 to TRBJ2-6; D gene unclear. Per the germline V gene, CDR1 is MDHEN and CDR2 is SYDVKM. Deletions cut 6 bases from V and 0 bases from J, with 12 bases between. The CDR3 spans 16 residues. The CDR3 sequence is CASSVDLVSGANVLTF. The CDR3 region has the DNA TGTGCCAGCAGCGTCGATCTGGTCTCTGGGGCCAACGTCCTGACTTTC.

This clonotype was counted many times. This chain uses TRBV4-1 with TRBJ1-1; D gene unclear. This CDR3 region has 15 residues. Germline loops: CDR1 MGHRA, CDR2 YSYEKL. V lost 1 base and J lost 0, with 9 bases in between. CDR3 loop: CASSQVAVMNTEAFF. CDR3 in DNA: TGCGCCAGCAGCCAAGTGGCGGTAATGAACACTGAAGCTTTCTTT.

This clonotype occurred a few times. J is TRBJ1-2 and V is TRBV27, with D maybe TRBD1 (6 bases). Germline V gene data show CDR1 as MNHEY and CDR2 as SMNVEV (reference sequence). V was trimmed by 5 bases and J by 12 bases, leaving 16 bases between them. This CDR3 has 12 amino acids. The CDR3 here is CASSLRDTLNTF. The CDR3 bases are TGTGCCAGCAGTCTACGGGACACCCTCAACACCTTC.

This clonotype was observed at least ten times. The chain couples TRBV20-1 to TRBJ1-2; D perhaps matches TRBD1 (6 bases). The germline V and J ends were trimmed by 0 bases and 6 bases, with 17 bases remaining between them. This CDR3 region has 15 residues. Germline V gives CDR1 DFQATT, CDR2 SNEGSKA (reference sequence). The CDR3 sequence: CSARDPGWGANGYTF. CDR3 DNA sequence: TGCAGTGCTAGAGATCCCGGGTGGGGGGCGAATGGCTACACCTTC.

This clonotype was counted many times. J is TRBJ2-7 and V is TRBV10-3; D unclear. CDR3 size: 14 residues. Trimming cost V 4 bases and J 1 base, with 11 bases left between them. The germline V gene encodes CDR1 ENHRY and CDR2 SYGVKD. CDR3 nucleotide sequence: TGTGCCATCAGTGTCAGCGACAAATCCTACGAGCAGTACTTC. Translating gives CAISVSDKSYEQYF.

This clonotype was detected many times. V usage is TRBV2 and J usage is TRBJ1-5; possible D gene TRBD1, 5 bases. V was shortened by 5 bases and J by 6 bases, with 11 bases between the two germline ends. The CDR3 contains 13 residues. Germline CDR1 SNHLY, CDR2 FYNNEI. CDR3 DNA sequence: TGTGCCAGCAGTCTTACAGGCTTTCAGCCCCAGCATTTT. As protein: CASSLTGFQPQHF.

This clonotype was seen at least ten times. V is TRBV12-3 or TRBV12-4 and J is TRBJ2-2; TRBD2 is a possible D gene (6 bases). The CDR3 loop spans 16 amino acids. Trimming left V 4 bases short and J 3 bases short, with 15 bases between. The CDR3 is CASSSGRRDYTGELFF. The CDR3 DNA sequence: TGTGCCAGCAGTTCCGGACGTAGGGACTACACCGGGGAGCTGTTTTTT.

This clonotype has a count of ten or more. The chain is built from TRBV2 and TRBJ2-7; 12 nucleotides line up with TRBD2. CDR1 and CDR2 from the germline V gene are SNHLY and FYNNEI. The CDR3 is 16 amino acids. V was clipped by 6 bases and J by 6 bases; unmatched bases: 12. The CDR3 DNA is TGTGCCAGCAGCGGAGGACTAGCGGGGTACCGAGTCGAGCAGTACTTC. Translation gives CASSGGLAGYRVEQYF.

This clonotype was picked up many times. The chain couples TRBV6-2 or TRBV6-3 to TRBJ2-3; weak D call: TRBD2 (5 bases). Germline CDR1 and CDR2: MNHEY and SVGEGT. V lost 7 bases and J lost 2, with 13 bases in between. The CDR3 totals 14 residues. Here the CDR3 DNA reads TGTGCCAGCACCTGGAGCGGTAACACAGATACGCAGTATTTT. Translation: CASTWSGNTDTQYF.

V is TRBV20-1 and J is TRBJ1-5; D is unresolved. The ends were cut back, 0 bases at V and 5 bases at J, with 8 bases in the middle. CDR1 DFQATT and CDR2 SNEGSKA come from the germline V gene (reference sequence). This CDR3 contains 13 residues. The DNA for the CDR3 is TGCAGTGCTAGAGAGGTACGGGATCAGCCCCAGCATTTT. It translates to CSAREVRDQPQHF.

The sample holds many counts of this clonotype. The gene calls are TRBV5-1 and TRBJ2-7; 7 bases are a match to TRBD1. The length of the CDR3 is 15 residues. Germline CDR1 reads SGHRS; CDR2 reads YFSETQ. Germline trimming cut 5 bases from V and 0 bases from J; bases unmatched to any gene: 8. CDR3 protein: CASRAGTANSYEQYF. Here the CDR3 DNA reads TGCGCCAGCAGGGCCGGGACAGCAAACTCCTACGAGCAGTACTTC.

J is TRBJ2-7 and V is TRBV6-5; D gene ambiguous. V was clipped by 0 bases and J by 0 bases, with 6 bases between them. Germline lookup yields CDR1 MNHEY and CDR2 SVGAGI. The CDR3 totals 14 residues. The CDR3 region is CASSYSRTSYEQYF. In DNA, the CDR3 is TGTGCCAGCAGTTACTCAAGGACCTCCTACGAGCAGTACTTC.

This clonotype was found many times. This sequence joins TRBV28 and TRBJ2-7; tentative D call: TRBD2 (5 bases). Trimming pared 3 bases from V and 3 bases from J, leaving 18 bases between. This CDR3 has 16 residues. The germline CDR1 and CDR2 sequences are MDHEN and SYDVKM. For the CDR3, the DNA is TGTGCCAGCAGTTTTTCCGGGAAGCCCCCCTACTACGAGCAGTACTTC. As protein: CASSFSGKPPYYEQYF. Variable domain in full (rest from reference TRBV28 and TRBJ2-7): DVKVTQSSRYLVKRTGEKVFLECVQDMDHENMFWYRQDPGLGLRLIYFSYDVKMKEKGDIPEGYSVSREKKERFSLILESASTNQTSMYLCASSFSGKPPYYEQYFGPGTRLTVT.

This clonotype was counted at least ten times. The chain uses TRBV15 and TRBJ2-5, with D perhaps TRBD1 or TRBD2 (5 bases each). CDR3 size: 16 residues. The germline CDR1 and CDR2 sequences are LNHNV and YYDKDF (reference sequence). Trimming shortened V by 5 bases and J by 5 bases, and 21 bases separated the two germline ends. DNA for the CDR3: TGTGCCACCAGCCCCAACCGCTGGGGGTCTGAGGAGACCCAGTACTTC. It yields the protein CATSPNRWGSEETQYF.

This chain uses TRBV6-5 with TRBJ2-7; TRBD1 matches 10 bases. The CDR3 sequence is 15 residues long. CDR1 and CDR2 (germline): MNHEY, SVGAGI. V lost 1 base, J lost 3 bases, and 3 bases stayed unmatched. As DNA, the CDR3 is TGTGCCAGCAGTTACTTCGGACAGGGGGTCTACGAGCAGTACTTC. The encoded protein is CASSYFGQGVYEQYF.

This clonotype has at least ten counts. The rearrangement links TRBV6-1 to TRBJ2-3; D is ambiguous. V lost 7 bases to trimming and J lost 1 base, with 15 bases between them. In germline, CDR1 is MNHNS, CDR2 SASEGT. The CDR3 consists of 15 residues. As DNA, the CDR3 is TGTGCCAGCACCCCCTCGGGTCTTGGCACAGATACGCAGTATTTT. Protein sequence: CASTPSGLGTDTQYF.

This clonotype was observed many times. V gene TRBV20-1 combines with J gene TRBJ2-5; 7 bases are a match to TRBD2. The CDR3 loop spans 14 amino acids. The trim removed 3 bases at V and 2 bases at J, leaving 6 bases unmatched. Germline CDR1 is DFQATT and CDR2 is SNEGSKA (reference sequence). CDR3 nucleotides: TGCAGTGCTAGGGGGCTAGCGGAGCAAGAGACCCAGTACTTC. Translation gives CSARGLAEQETQYF.

This chain links TRBV28 with TRBJ1-5; 11 positions agree with TRBD1. Germline loops: CDR1 MDHEN, CDR2 SYDVKM. The CDR3 loop spans 14 amino acids. The V segment lost 5 bases and the J segment 7 bases; nucleotides outside the gene matches: 4. CDR3 bases: TGTGCCAGCAGTAGGGACAGGGGGTGGCAGCCCCAGCATTTT. Translation: CASSRDRGWQPQHF.

Many counts were recorded for this clonotype. The CDR3 here is CASSLSAEQYGYTF. CDR3 nucleotides: TGTGCCAGCAGCTTGTCTGCGGAACAATATGGCTACACCTTC. J is TRBJ1-2 and V is TRBV5-6; D is uncertain. V was cut by 1 base and J by 5 bases, with 12 bases left in between. CDR1 is SGHDT and CDR2 is YYEEEE in the germline V gene. CDR3 length: 14 residues. The full variable domain, completed using reference TRBV5-6 and TRBJ1-2, is DAGVTQSPTHLIKTRGQQVTLRCSPKSGHDTVSWYQQALGQGPQFIFQYYEEEERQRGNFPDRFSGHQFPNYSSELNVNALLLGDSALYLCASSLSAEQYGYTFGSGTRLTVV.

This clonotype was counted at least ten times. J is TRBJ1-1 and V is TRBV11-2; a possible D gene is TRBD1 (6 bases). CDR3 length: 12 residues. V was shortened by 5 bases and J by 10 bases, with 14 bases between the two germline ends. Germline values: CDR1 SGHAT, CDR2 FQNNGV. The CDR3 protein is CASSEQGRGAFF. CDR3 nucleotide sequence: TGTGCCAGCAGCGAACAGGGTAGGGGAGCTTTCTTT.

This clonotype was detected many times. The chain couples TRBV24-1 to TRBJ1-5; 8 positions agree with TRBD1. The ends lost 5 bases at V and 0 bases at J; junction bases unmatched: 5. Germline V gene data show CDR1 as KGHDR and CDR2 as SFDVKD. CDR3 length: 16 residues. CDR3 sequence reads: CATSGSGTGSNQPQHF. CDR3 sequence (DNA): TGTGCCACCAGTGGGTCCGGGACAGGTAGCAATCAGCCCCAGCATTTT.

J is TRBJ2-7 and V is TRBV6-5; D not certain. Germline CDR1 is MNHEY and CDR2 is SVGAGI. V shed 4 bases and J shed 3 bases, with 13 bases lying between them. The CDR3 sequence is 14 residues long. In DNA, the CDR3 is TGTGCCAGCAGTTGCTCGCCTGCCGGCTACGAGCAGTACTTC. Translation: CASSCSPAGYEQYF.

The sample holds many counts of this clonotype. The chain combines TRBV5-1 with TRBJ2-7; TRBD2 aligns across 7 bases. The CDR3 is 15 residues long. Germline lookup yields CDR1 SGHRS and CDR2 YFSETQ. Germline trimming cut 1 base from V and 3 bases from J; bases unmatched to any gene: 7. The DNA of the CDR3 is TGCGCCAGCAGCTTGTCACCCGGGGGGAACTACGAGCAGTACTTC. Its translation is CASSLSPGGNYEQYF.

This clonotype was recorded many times. The V gene is TRBV27, the J gene TRBJ2-7; the D gene could be TRBD1 or TRBD2 (5 bases each). The length of the CDR3 is 17 residues. V lost 2 bases, J lost 2 bases, and 19 bases lay in between. Germline assignment: CDR1 MNHEY and CDR2 SMNVEV (reference sequence). In DNA, the CDR3 is TGTGCCAGCAGTTTAAAGTCCCAGAGGGGCGGACCCTACGAGCAGTACTTC. Translated, it gives CASSLKSQRGGPYEQYF.

Ten or more counts support this clonotype. In nucleotides, the CDR3 is TGTGCCAGCAGAGCTAGACAGGGTGGCTCACCCCTCCACTTT. This encodes CASRARQGGSPLHF. The rearrangement joins TRBV3-1 to TRBJ1-6, with 7 nucleotides matching TRBD1. J was trimmed by 10 bases and V by 6 bases; bases with no gene match: 9. The germline gives CDR1 LGHDT, CDR2 YNNKEL (reference sequence). The CDR3 has 14 residues.